The rows below give T cell receptor beta chains drawn from one sample of a study of molecular identifiers for immune sequencing clone quantification. TCRdb processed the PCR reads anew with MiXCR; each CDR3 protein has one entry. The table lists approximately 590,000 distinct CDR3 sequences, about 25% of them singletons, with 0.7% to 0.95% in the top ten. What was sequenced was naive CD8+ T cells from blood, with Jurkat cell RNA spiked in. The receptors shown here come from a human donor in good health. Some libraries in this study had Jurkat cell RNA spiked in. The CDR3 runs from the conserved cysteine through the conserved F or W. D genes are given only for firm matches. Size tells how often a clone was seen (once, few, many) or the class of an expanded clone, and some rows leave it out.

d_call j_call clone_size v_call cdr3_nt cdr3_aa
NA TRBJ2-5 few TRBV20-1 TGCAGTGCTTCAATAGACAGTCAAGAGACCCAGTACTTC CSASIDSQETQYF
NA TRBJ2-7 NA TRBV4-3 TGCGCCCGCAGCCCCCGCGTAGGCGGGGGCTTGCCCGCGCAGTACTTC CARSPRVGGGLPAQYF
NA TRBJ2-1 NA TRBV28 TGTGCCAGCAGTTTATACAGCCGCTACAATGAGCAGTTCTTC CASSLYSRYNEQFF
NA TRBJ2-2 NA TRBV19 TGTGCCAGTAATACGGACATGAACACCGGGGAGCTGTTTTTT CASNTDMNTGELFF
TRBD2 TRBJ2-3 many TRBV5-4 TGTGCCAGCAGCACGCTAGCGGGGGGCAACACAGATACGCAGTATTTT CASSTLAGGNTDTQYF
NA TRBJ1-1 many TRBV4-3 TGCGCCAGCAACGAGAACCCCTTGGGGCTGAACACTGAAGCTTTCTTT CASNENPLGLNTEAFF
NA TRBJ2-2 few TRBV2 TGTGCCAGCAGTGACCCCCTTGTCCCCGGGGAGCTGTTTTTT CASSDPLVPGELFF
TRBD1 TRBJ2-5 NA TRBV7-2 TGTGCCAGCAGCTTCGGACAGGGAAGAGAGACCCAGTACTTC CASSFGQGRETQYF
NA TRBJ1-2 few TRBV14 TGTGCCAGCAGCCAAGAGGCGGGGTCCAACTATGGCTACACCTTC CASSQEAGSNYGYTF
TRBD2 TRBJ2-7 NA TRBV6-5 TGTGCCAGCAGTTACCCCCGGGAGGGGGGGACCGTCTACGAGCAGTACTTC CASSYPREGGTVYEQYF
TRBD2 TRBJ2-3 few TRBV15 TGTGCCACCAGCAGGCCACAATATCTAGCGGGGGCGGAAGATACGCAGTATTTT CATSRPQYLAGAEDTQYF
NA TRBJ2-3 many TRBV7-2 TGTGCCAGCAGCCCCCGGACCGTGGCTAGCACAGATACGCAGTATTTT CASSPRTVASTDTQYF
NA TRBJ2-1 many TRBV5-1 TGCGCCAGCAGCTCCGCTGCTGAGCAGTTCTTC CASSSAAEQFF
NA TRBJ1-5 NA TRBV4-1 TGCGCCAGCAGCCAAGCGTCGGGCCCCGTAGGCGATCAGCCCCAGCATTTT CASSQASGPVGDQPQHF
TRBD1 TRBJ2-5 many TRBV24-1 TGTGCCACCAGTGAGGGACAGGCCCTCGACTACCAAGAGACCCAGTACTTC CATSEGQALDYQETQYF
NA TRBJ2-1 few TRBV9 TGTGCCAGCAGCGTAGAGGGTTCCGTATATGAGCAGTTCTTC CASSVEGSVYEQFF
NA TRBJ2-1 NA TRBV30 TGTGCCTGGAGTGCACGCCCGGGAACCTACAATGAGCAGTTCTTC CAWSARPGTYNEQFF
TRBD1 TRBJ1-6 NA TRBV20-1 TGCAGTGCTAGAGTCATCGGGAGGGGGCCTGTTTCACCCCTCCACTTT CSARVIGRGPVSPLHF
NA TRBJ2-5 NA TRBV30 TGTGCCTGGGGGGGGACTGGACAGCAAGAGACCCAGTACTTC CAWGGTGQQETQYF
NA TRBJ2-3 NA TRBV27 TGTGCCAGCAGTTTGACAGTTCTGGCAGATACGCAGTATTTT CASSLTVLADTQYF
NA TRBJ1-1 many TRBV6-5 TGTGCCAGCAGTTTAATTTTGGACTACGGGGCTGAAGCTTTCTTT CASSLILDYGAEAFF
TRBD1 TRBJ1-1 NA TRBV13 TGTGCCAGCAGCTTTATTGGGACAGGGACCATGAACACTGAAGCTTTCTTT CASSFIGTGTMNTEAFF
NA TRBJ2-5 NA TRBV27 TGTGCCAGCAGTCCTTTCGGTGGGGGGGCCTGGGAGACCCAGTACTTC CASSPFGGGAWETQYF
NA TRBJ2-4 many TRBV2 TGTGCCAGCACCATCCTGGACAGCCAGACCAAAAACATTCAGTACTTC CASTILDSQTKNIQYF
NA TRBJ1-1 many TRBV2 TGTGCCAGCAGTTCATCCCCCTCAGAGGGTTCGCCCACCACTGAAGCTTTCTTT CASSSSPSEGSPTTEAFF
NA TRBJ2-7 few TRBV27 TGTGCCAGCAGGAAGACGGTAGCGAACTCCTACGAGCAGTACTTC CASRKTVANSYEQYF
NA TRBJ2-5 many TRBV7-3 TGTGCCAGCAGCTTAGGCTACGGGTTGGAGTACCAAGAGACCCAGTACTTC CASSLGYGLEYQETQYF
NA TRBJ2-3 many TRBV7-9 TGTGCCAGCAGCCCTCCTAGCTCGGGGGTAGATACGCAGTATTTT CASSPPSSGVDTQYF
NA TRBJ2-7 many TRBV4-3 TGCGCCAGCAGCCAAGAGGCCAGTACCTACGAGCAGTACTTC CASSQEASTYEQYF
NA TRBJ2-3 many TRBV30 TGTGCCTGGAGTGGAACGTTAAGCACAGATACGCAGTATTTT CAWSGTLSTDTQYF
TRBD1 TRBJ2-7 NA TRBV6-2/TRBV6-3 TGTGCCAGCAGCCTCACAGGGGGAACTCTGTACTACGAGCAGTACTTC CASSLTGGTLYYEQYF
NA TRBJ1-5 few TRBV4-1 TGCGCCAGCAGCCTGATTCCGATGGGCAGCAATCAGCCCCAGCATTTT CASSLIPMGSNQPQHF
NA TRBJ1-2 NA TRBV29-1 TGCAGCGTTGAAACGCCGGCGTCTTACTATGGCTACACCTTC CSVETPASYYGYTF
NA TRBJ2-5 few TRBV4-3 TGCGCCAGCAGCCAACGACAGTCCTTAGGGGAGACCCAGTACTTC CASSQRQSLGETQYF
NA TRBJ2-1 NA TRBV30 TGTGCCTGGAGTGGGCGGGGGCGGAATGAGCAGTTCTTC CAWSGRGRNEQFF
TRBD2 TRBJ2-3 many TRBV27 TGTGCCAGCAGTTTAACCCTAGCGGGAGGAGGAGATACGCAGTATTTT CASSLTLAGGGDTQYF
NA TRBJ1-3 NA TRBV11-2 TGTGCCAGCAGCTTAGTTGGGCGTACGGGGATCAACACCATATATTTT CASSLVGRTGINTIYF
TRBD1 TRBJ2-7 few TRBV4-3 TGCGCCAGCAGCCAAGGCCTGGGGACAGGGCACGAGCAGTACTTC CASSQGLGTGHEQYF
TRBD2 TRBJ2-2 few TRBV24-1 TGTGCCACCAGTGAGTCGACTAGCGGGAGGGCCCCAAACACCGGGGAGCTGTTTTTT CATSESTSGRAPNTGELFF
TRBD2 TRBJ2-3 many TRBV7-6 TGTGCCAGCAGCTTACCAGCGGGGCCTTCATCAGATACGCAGTATTTT CASSLPAGPSSDTQYF
TRBD2 TRBJ2-1 once TRBV7-3 TGTGCCAGCAGCTTATCTAGCGGCATGGACAATGAGCAGTTCTTC CASSLSSGMDNEQFF
NA TRBJ2-7 few TRBV6-6 TGTGCCAGCAGGGGAGGACGGTACTCCTACGAGCAGTACTTC CASRGGRYSYEQYF
TRBD2 TRBJ2-3 few TRBV12-3/TRBV12-4 TGTGCCAGCAGTCTTTTTTTAAGCGGGGGGACAGATACGCAGTATTTT CASSLFLSGGTDTQYF
TRBD1 TRBJ2-7 NA TRBV19 TGTGCCTGTAGTCCCCGGGACAGCCCCTACGAGCAGTACTTC CACSPRDSPYEQYF
NA TRBJ2-5 many TRBV12-3/TRBV12-4 TGTGCCAGCACCCCCCAGCACCAAGAGACCCAGTACTTC CASTPQHQETQYF
NA TRBJ1-2 many TRBV4-3 TGCGCCAGCAGCCAATCCGCGCGTACTATTTACTATGGCTACACCTTC CASSQSARTIYYGYTF
TRBD1 TRBJ2-2 NA TRBV19 TGTGCCAGATCAACAGGGGACCCAGATACGAACACCGGGGAGCTGTTTTTT CARSTGDPDTNTGELFF
NA TRBJ1-1 many TRBV9 TGTGCCAGCAGCTCACCAGGCGTTACAACTGAAGCTTTCTTT CASSSPGVTTEAFF
TRBD2 TRBJ2-5 many TRBV4-1 TGCGCCAGCAGCCAAGTCCTACTAGCGGCCCAAGAGACCCAGTACTTC CASSQVLLAAQETQYF
TRBD2 TRBJ2-2 many TRBV29-1 TGCAGCGTGGAAGGACTAGCAGCCGGGGAGCTGTTTTTT CSVEGLAAGELFF
NA TRBJ2-1 NA TRBV20-1 TGCAGTCCCGAGGGACTCGACAATGAGCAGTTCTTC CSPEGLDNEQFF
NA TRBJ2-1 NA TRBV6-2/TRBV6-3 TGTGCCAGCAGTTATATAGGAGTGCGGCAGGTATTGGAAAATGAGCAGTTCTTC CASSYIGVRQVLENEQFF
TRBD1 TRBJ2-2 few TRBV3-1 TGTGCCAGCAGCCAAGACGCCGGGACAGGGGGCAGAACCGGGGAGCTGTTTTTT CASSQDAGTGGRTGELFF
NA TRBJ1-1 many TRBV4-1 TGCGCCAGCAGCCAAGATGGTTCTGGGGTTTACACTGAAGCTTTCTTT CASSQDGSGVYTEAFF
TRBD2 TRBJ2-3 few TRBV7-9 TGTGCCAGCAGCACTAGGACTAGCGGGAGGGATACGCAGTATTTT CASSTRTSGRDTQYF
NA TRBJ1-4 few TRBV6-6 TGTGCCAGCACACAGGGAGCCTTAGAGGAAAAACTGTTTTTT CASTQGALEEKLFF